This entry is about one TCR beta chain. The data were taken from a study of blood T cell repertoires in COVID-19. Study in general: Samples representing acute and convalescent COVID-19 were sourced from the United States, Italy and Spain. T cells, B-cell-depleted T cells, or PBMCs supplied cDNA or gDNA.

The method was immunoSEQ multiplex PCR; TCRdb's version includes in-frame clones alone and lacks a portion of them. The repertoire consists of about 160,000 clones, with approximately 80% occurring once and the leading ten covering less than 4.5%. Input material: peripheral blood. The sequence was obtained from a woman of 80 years or more with acute or convalescent COVID-19.

DNA of the CDR3: TGTGCCAGCAGCCCCGAAGCGGGTTCACCCCTCCACTTT. Protein sequence: CASSPEAGSPLHF. V usage is TRBV7-3 and J usage is TRBJ1-6; no definite D call. The CDR3 extends over 13 amino acids. The V gene lost 5 bases and the J gene lost 9 bases, with 11 bases spanning the gap. Germline CDR1 reads SGHTA; CDR2 reads FQGTGA.